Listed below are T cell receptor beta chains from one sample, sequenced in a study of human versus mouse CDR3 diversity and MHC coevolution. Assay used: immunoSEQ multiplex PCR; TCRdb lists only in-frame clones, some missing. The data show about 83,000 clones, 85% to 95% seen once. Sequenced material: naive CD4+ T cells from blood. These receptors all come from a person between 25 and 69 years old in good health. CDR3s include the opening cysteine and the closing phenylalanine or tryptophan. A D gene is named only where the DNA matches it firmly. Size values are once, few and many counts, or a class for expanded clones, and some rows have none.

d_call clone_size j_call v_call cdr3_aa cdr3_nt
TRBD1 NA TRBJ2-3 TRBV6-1 CASSRQGAFTDTQYF TGTGCCAGCAGTCGGCAGGGGGCGTTCACAGATACGCAGTATTTT
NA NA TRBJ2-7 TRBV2 CASEGAEGHEQYF TGTGCCAGTGAGGGGGCGGAGGGGCACGAGCAGTACTTC
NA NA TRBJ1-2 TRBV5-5 CASSLTPQPGGGGNYGYTF TGTGCCAGCAGCTTGACCCCCCAGCCCGGGGGGGGTGGAAACTATGGCTACACCTTC
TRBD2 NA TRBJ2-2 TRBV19 CASDWGGGGTGELFF TGTGCCAGTGATTGGGGGGGCGGGGGGACCGGGGAGCTGTTTTTT
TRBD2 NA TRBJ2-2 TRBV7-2 CASSSSAGSSTGELFF TGTGCCAGCAGTTCCTCAGCGGGATCGAGCACCGGGGAGCTGTTTTTT
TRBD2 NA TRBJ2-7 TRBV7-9 CASSASGPGSYEQYF TGTGCCAGCAGCGCTAGCGGGCCCGGCTCCTACGAGCAGTACTTC
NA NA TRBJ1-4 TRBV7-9 CASSTGTGEKLFF TGTGCCAGCAGTACAGGGACGGGAGAAAAACTGTTTTTT
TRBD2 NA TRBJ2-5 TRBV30 CAWRVAGGVGTQYF TGTGCCTGGAGGGTAGCGGGGGGGGTTGGGACCCAGTACTTC
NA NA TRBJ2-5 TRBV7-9 CASSPLQETQYF TGTGCCAGCAGCCCACTCCAAGAGACCCAGTACTTC
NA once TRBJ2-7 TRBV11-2 CASSLGDRGEQYF TGTGCCAGCAGCTTAGGAGATAGGGGCGAGCAGTACTTC
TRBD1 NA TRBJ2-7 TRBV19 CASSPGTGFIYEQYF TGTGCCAGTAGTCCGGGGACAGGGTTTATCTACGAGCAGTACTTC
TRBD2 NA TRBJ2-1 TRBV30 CAWSKETSGVYNEQFF TGTGCCTGGAGTAAAGAGACTAGCGGGGTCTACAATGAGCAGTTCTTC
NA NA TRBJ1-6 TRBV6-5 CASGRDIYNSPLHF TGTGCCAGCGGCCGGGACATTTATAATTCACCCCTCCACTTT
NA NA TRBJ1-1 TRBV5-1 CASSLGDSRAEAFF TGCGCCAGCAGCTTGGGTGACAGCCGAGCTGAAGCTTTCTTT
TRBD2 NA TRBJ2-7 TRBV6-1 CASSDMASGGYEQYF TGTGCCAGCAGTGATATGGCTAGCGGGGGTTACGAGCAGTACTTC